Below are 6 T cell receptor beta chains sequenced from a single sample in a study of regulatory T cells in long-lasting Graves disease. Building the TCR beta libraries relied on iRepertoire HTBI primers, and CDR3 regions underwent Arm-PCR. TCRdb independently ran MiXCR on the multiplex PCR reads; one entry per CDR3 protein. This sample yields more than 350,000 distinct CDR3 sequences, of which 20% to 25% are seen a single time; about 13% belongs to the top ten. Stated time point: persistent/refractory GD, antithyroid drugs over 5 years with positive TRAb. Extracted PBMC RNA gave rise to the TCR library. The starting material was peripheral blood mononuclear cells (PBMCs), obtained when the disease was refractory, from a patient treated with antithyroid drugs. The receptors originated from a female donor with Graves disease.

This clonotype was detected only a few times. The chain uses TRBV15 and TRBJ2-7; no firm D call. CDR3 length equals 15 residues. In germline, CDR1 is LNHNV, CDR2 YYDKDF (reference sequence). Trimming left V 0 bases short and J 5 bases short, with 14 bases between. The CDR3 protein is CATSRENRMAHEQYF. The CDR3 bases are TGTGCCACCAGCAGAGAAAATCGGATGGCCCACGAGCAGTACTTC.

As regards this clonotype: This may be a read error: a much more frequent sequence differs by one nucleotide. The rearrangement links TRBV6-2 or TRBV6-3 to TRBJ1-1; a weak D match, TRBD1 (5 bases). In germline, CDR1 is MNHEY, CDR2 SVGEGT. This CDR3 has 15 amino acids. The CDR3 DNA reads TGTGCCAGCACTCCCCCCGGGACTGCGAACATTGAAGCTTTCTTT. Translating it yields CASTPPGTANIEAFF.

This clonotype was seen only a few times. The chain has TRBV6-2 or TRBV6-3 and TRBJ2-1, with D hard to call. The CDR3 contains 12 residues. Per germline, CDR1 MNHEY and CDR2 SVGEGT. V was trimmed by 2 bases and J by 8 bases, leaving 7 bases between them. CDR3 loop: CASSYGGDEQFF. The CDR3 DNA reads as TGTGCCAGCAGTTACGGCGGAGATGAGCAGTTCTTC.

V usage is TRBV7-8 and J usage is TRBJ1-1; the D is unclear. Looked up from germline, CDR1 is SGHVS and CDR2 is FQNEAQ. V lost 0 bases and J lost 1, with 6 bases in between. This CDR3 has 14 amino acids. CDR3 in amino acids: CASSLAGSNTEAFF. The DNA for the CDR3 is TGTGCCAGCAGCTTAGCGGGATCGAACACTGAAGCTTTCTTT.

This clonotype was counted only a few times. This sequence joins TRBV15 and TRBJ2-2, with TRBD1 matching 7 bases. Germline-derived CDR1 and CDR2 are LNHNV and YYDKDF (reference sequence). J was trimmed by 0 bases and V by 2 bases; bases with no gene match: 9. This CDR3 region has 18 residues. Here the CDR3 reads CATSRTGTASPNTGELFF. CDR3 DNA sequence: TGTGCCACCAGCAGAACCGGGACAGCCTCTCCGAACACCGGGGAGCTGTTTTTT.

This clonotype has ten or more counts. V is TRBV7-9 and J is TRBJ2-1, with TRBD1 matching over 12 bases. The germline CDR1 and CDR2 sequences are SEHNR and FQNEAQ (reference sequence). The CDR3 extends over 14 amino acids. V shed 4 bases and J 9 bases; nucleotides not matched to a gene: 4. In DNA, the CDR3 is TGTGCCAGCAGCTGGGACAGGGGGCGAGGTGAGCAGTTCTTC. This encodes CASSWDRGRGEQFF.